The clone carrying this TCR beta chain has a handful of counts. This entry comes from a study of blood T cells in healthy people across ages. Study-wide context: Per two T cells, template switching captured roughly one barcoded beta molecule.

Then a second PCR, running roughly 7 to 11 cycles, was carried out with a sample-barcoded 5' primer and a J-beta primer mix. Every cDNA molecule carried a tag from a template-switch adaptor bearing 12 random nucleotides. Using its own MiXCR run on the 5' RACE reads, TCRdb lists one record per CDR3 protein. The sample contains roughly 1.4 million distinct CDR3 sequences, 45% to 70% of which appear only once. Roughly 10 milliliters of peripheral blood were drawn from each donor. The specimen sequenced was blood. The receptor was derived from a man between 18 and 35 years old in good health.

The CDR3 nucleotides read TGTGCCAGCAGCCAAGATTCCGGGGGCGACCTCGAGACCCAGTACTTC. Translated, it gives CASSQDSGGDLETQYF. The chain is built from TRBV4-2 and TRBJ2-5; D is tentatively TRBD1 or TRBD2 (6 bases each). The V gene's germline CDR1 is LGHNA and CDR2 YNFKEQ. Trimming left V 0 bases short and J 5 bases short, with 16 bases between. This CDR3 spans 16 amino acids.